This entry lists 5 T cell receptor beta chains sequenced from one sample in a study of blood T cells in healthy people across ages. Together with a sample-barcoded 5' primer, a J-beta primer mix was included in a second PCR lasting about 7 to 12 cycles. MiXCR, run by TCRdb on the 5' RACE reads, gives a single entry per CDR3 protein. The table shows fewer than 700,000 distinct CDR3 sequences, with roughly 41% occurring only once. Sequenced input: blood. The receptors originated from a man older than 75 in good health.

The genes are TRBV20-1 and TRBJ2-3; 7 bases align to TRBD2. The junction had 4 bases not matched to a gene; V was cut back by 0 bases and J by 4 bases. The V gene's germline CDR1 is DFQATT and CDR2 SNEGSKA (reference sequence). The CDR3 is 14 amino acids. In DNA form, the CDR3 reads TGCAGTGCTAGAGACGGGGGGACTGCAGATACGCAGTATTTT. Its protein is CSARDGGTADTQYF.

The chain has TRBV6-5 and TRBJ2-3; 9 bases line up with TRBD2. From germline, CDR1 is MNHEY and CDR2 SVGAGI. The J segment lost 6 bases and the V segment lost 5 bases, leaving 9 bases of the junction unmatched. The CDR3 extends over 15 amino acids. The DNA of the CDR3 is TGTGCCAGCAGTCGTAGCGGGAGAAGCGGGGATACGCAGTATTTT. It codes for CASSRSGRSGDTQYF.

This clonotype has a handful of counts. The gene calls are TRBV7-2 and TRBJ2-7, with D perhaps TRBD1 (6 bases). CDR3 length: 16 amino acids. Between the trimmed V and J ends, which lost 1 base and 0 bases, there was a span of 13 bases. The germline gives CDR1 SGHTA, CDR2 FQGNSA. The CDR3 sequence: CASSLGAGTTSYEQYF. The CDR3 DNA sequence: TGTGCCAGCAGCTTAGGGGCCGGGACAACCTCCTACGAGCAGTACTTC.

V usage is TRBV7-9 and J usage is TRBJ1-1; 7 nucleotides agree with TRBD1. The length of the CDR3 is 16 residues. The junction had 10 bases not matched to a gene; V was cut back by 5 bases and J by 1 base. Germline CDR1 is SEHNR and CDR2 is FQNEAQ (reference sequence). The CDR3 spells CASSGLQGYGNTEAFF. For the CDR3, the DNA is TGTGCCAGCAGCGGCCTACAGGGGTACGGGAACACTGAAGCTTTCTTT.

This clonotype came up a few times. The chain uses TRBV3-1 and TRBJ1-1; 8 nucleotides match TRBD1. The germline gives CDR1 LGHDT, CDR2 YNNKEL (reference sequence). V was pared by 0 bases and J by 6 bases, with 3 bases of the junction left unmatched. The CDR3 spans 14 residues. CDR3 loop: CASSQDNRGAEAFF. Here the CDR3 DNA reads TGTGCCAGCAGCCAAGATAACAGGGGGGCTGAAGCTTTCTTT. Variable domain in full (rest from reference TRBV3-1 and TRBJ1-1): DTAVSQTPKYLVTQMGNDKSIKCEQNLGHDTMYWYKQDSKKFLKIMFSYNNKELIINETVPNRFSPKSPDKAHLNLHINSLELGDSAVYFCASSQDNRGAEAFFGQGTRLTVV.